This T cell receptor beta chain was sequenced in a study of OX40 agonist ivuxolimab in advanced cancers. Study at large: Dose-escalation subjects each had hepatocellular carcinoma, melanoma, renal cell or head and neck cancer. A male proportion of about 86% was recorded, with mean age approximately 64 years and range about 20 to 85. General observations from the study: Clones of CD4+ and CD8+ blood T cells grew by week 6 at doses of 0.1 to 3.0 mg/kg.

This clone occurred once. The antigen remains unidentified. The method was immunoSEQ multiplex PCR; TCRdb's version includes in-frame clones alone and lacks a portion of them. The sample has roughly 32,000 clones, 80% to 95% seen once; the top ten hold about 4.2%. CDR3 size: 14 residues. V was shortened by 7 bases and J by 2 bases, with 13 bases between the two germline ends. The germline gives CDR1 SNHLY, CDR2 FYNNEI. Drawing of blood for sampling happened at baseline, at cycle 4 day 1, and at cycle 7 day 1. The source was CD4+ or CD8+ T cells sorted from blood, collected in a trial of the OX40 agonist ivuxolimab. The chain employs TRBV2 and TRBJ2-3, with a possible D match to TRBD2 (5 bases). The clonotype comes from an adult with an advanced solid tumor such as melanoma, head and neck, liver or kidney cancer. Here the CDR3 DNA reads TGTGCCAGCATCTGGACTCCCTACACAGATACGCAGTATTTT. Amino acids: CASIWTPYTDTQYF.